Below, one T cell receptor beta chain is given with its context. This receptor's antigen is unknown. No quality values exist for individual bases; no much larger clone is one base distant. CDR3 length: 16 amino acids, cysteine to phenylalanine. Solely the CDR3 DNA is kept, with 48 bases framed from the first base. The germline V gene provides CDR1 MNHNS and CDR2 SASEGT. Trimming takes 7 bases from V and 0 bases from J, and the germline ends sit 18 bases apart. This entry is derived from a study of regulatory T cells in long-lasting Graves disease listed by TCRdb under 2021. Concerning the study at large: Persistent Graves' disease patients were compared with newly diagnosed Graves' disease patients by peripheral blood TCR sequencing and RNA sequencing. A total of roughly 33 samples were covered by TCR sequencing, comprising approximately 13 persistent and approximately 20 newly diagnosed Graves' disease patients. The study took place in China and was registered as a clinical trial. General findings and caveats noted by the study authors: Persistent patients shared more public clonotypes among themselves (over 2,500) than newly diagnosed patients did (more than 950). The authors acknowledged the small sample size as a limitation that may reduce accuracy. TRBV28, TRBJ1-2 and TRBJ2-5 were preferentially used in persistent disease, while TRBV20-1 and TRBJ2-1 were favored in newly diagnosed disease. Lower TCR Shannon entropy and fewer highly expanded clones were observed in persistent Graves' disease patients than in newly diagnosed patients, which suggested clonal expansion. Peripheral blood alone was examined, since thyroid tissue, which constituted the primary lesion, could not be accessed.

RNA was extracted from PBMCs in TRIzol for both TCR sequencing and RNA sequencing. The diagnosis of Graves' disease was made according to American Thyroid Association guidelines. Patients for the study were recruited at an endocrinology department in Xi'an, China. From each patient, roughly 9 milliliters of peripheral blood was collected into an EDTA anticoagulant tube. Ficoll Paque Plus density gradient separation was used to isolate PBMCs, and no further T cell sorting was done. An Agilent 2100 Bioanalyzer and agarose gel were used to check RNA quality, and a NanoDrop 2000 was used to measure RNA concentration. TCRdb itself trimmed the public reads at Q25 with fastp, ran MiXCR and retained productive beta chains. Rows with a matching CDR3 protein are joined into one entry that keeps the most common DNA and genes. The sample table records approximately 800 distinct CDR3 sequences; 85% to 90% of these occur just once. Of the sample, roughly 13% falls within the top ten clones.

The chain employs TRBV6-1 and TRBJ1-2; the D gene identity is not certain. Sequencing used peripheral blood mononuclear cells (PBMCs), obtained with antithyroid drug treatment, in newly diagnosed or persistent Graves disease (not recorded which). The clonotype comes from a woman aged 18-29 years with Graves disease. Donor details come from another sample of the same person, matched by shared clones. CDR3 reads: CASKQEGAASNYGYTF. The DNA is as follows: TGTGCCAGCAAGCAGGAGGGCGCAGCCTCTAACTATGGCTACACCTTC.